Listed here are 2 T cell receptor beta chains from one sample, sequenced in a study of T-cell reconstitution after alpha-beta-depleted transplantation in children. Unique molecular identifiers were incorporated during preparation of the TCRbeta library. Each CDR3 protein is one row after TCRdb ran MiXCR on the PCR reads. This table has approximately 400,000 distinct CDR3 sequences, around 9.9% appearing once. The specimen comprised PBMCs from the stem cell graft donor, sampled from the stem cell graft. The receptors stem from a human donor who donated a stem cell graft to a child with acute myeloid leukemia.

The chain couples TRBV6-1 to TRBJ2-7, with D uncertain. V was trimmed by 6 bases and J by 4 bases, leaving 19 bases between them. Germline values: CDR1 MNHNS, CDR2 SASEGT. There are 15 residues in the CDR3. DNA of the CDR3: TGTGCCAGCAGCCCCGTTGAGTCGCTACGTTACGAGCAGTACTTC. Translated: CASSPVESLRYEQYF.

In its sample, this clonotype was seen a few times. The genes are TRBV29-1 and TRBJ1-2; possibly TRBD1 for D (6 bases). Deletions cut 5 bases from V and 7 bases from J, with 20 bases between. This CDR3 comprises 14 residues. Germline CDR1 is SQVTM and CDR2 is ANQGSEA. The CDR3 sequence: CSVRQTGTSFGYTF. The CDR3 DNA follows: TGCAGCGTTCGTCAAACCGGGACATCCTTTGGCTACACCTTC.